The source of this T cell receptor (beta chain) is a study of shared clonotypes between healthy human individuals. The table came from immunoSEQ multiplex PCR; TCRdb's copy has only in-frame clones and leaves some out. The sample yields fewer than 600,000 clones, about 76% seen once. Losses at the gene ends were 5 bases for V and 4 bases for J; bases not matched to a gene: 3. Germline lookup yields CDR1 SGHDT and CDR2 YYEEEE. This CDR3 has 14 residues. Those who donated, Caucasian adults without exception, all lived in Nashville, Tennessee. Researchers drew on about 90 million PBMCs for genomic DNA from unsorted samples.

The chain joins TRBV5-6 to TRBJ2-2; TRBD1 matches 9 bases. The receptor comes from a middle-aged woman in good health. Some clones in this sample may be carry-over from other donors' samples. The material sequenced was PBMCs. The CDR3 spells CASRRTGATGELFF. Here the CDR3 DNA reads TGTGCCAGCAGACGGACAGGGGCCACCGGGGAGCTGTTTTTT. The full variable domain, completed using reference TRBV5-6 and TRBJ2-2, is DAGVTQSPTHLIKTRGQQVTLRCSPKSGHDTVSWYQQALGQGPQFIFQYYEEEERQRGNFPDRFSGHQFPNYSSELNVNALLLGDSALYLCASRRTGATGELFFGEGSRLTVL.